What follows describes a single TCR beta chain. Its antigen is as yet unknown. The sample is drawn from a study of beta chain features in type 1 diabetes. Study-level background: Regarding age, gender and cell yields, patients proved similar to healthy donors. Findings and limits, study-wide: All four CD4+ subsets of Type 1 diabetes patients contained TCRB CDR3s that were moderately but significantly shorter. Sampled from patients, naive, central memory and Treg TCRB repertoires appeared more similar than those sampled from healthy donors.

Of the isolated RNA, all was reverse transcribed, and so the sequenced material was expressed TCRB transcripts. The average read count of naive, central memory and regulatory T cell samples was 3 million to 4 million. Measured with immunoSEQ multiplex PCR; TCRdb has only the in-frame clones, and not every one. Of 250,000 or so clones in the sample, around 21% are singletons; the top ten hold around 0.029%. From germline, CDR1 is MNHNY and CDR2 SVGAGI (reference sequence). V lost 10 bases to trimming and J lost 2 bases; unmatched junction nucleotides: 4. The length of the CDR3 is 12 residues. The chain couples TRBV6-6 to TRBJ2-5; 7 nucleotides agree with TRBD1. Specimen: naive CD4+ T cells from blood. This receptor was obtained from a woman in her thirties or forties with type 1 diabetes. CDR3 in DNA: TGTGCCACCAAGGGGGCACAAGAGACCCAGTACTTC. This codes for CATKGAQETQYF.